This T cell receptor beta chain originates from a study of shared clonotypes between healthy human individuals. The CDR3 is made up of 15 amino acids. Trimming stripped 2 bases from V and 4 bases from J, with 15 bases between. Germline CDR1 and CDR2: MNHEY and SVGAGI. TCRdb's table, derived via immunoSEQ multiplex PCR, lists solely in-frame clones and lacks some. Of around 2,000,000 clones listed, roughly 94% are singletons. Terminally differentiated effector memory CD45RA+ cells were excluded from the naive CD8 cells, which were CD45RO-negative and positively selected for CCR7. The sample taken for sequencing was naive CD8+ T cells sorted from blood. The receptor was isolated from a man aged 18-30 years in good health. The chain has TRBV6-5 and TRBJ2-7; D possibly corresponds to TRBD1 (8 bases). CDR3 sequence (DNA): TGTGCCAGCAGTTACGGACAGGGAGGGCAATACGAGCAGTACTTC. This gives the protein CASSYGQGGQYEQYF.